Described below is a single TCR beta chain sequence and its context. The source of the sample is a study of cytomegalovirus exposure and HLA in healthy donors. Germline assignment: CDR1 MNHNS and CDR2 SASEGT. V lost 4 bases to trimming and J lost 7 bases; unmatched junction nucleotides: 15. This CDR3 is 17 amino acids long. PCR involved 60 Vbeta and 13 Jbeta primers. TCRdb keeps only in-frame clones here, not all; method: immunoSEQ multiplex PCR. The table has around 110,000 clones, over 60% seen once; the top ten hold 4.8%. The sample taken for sequencing was PBMCs. The chain combines TRBV6-1 with TRBJ2-1, with 8 bases fitting TRBD2. This TCR derives from a man younger than 40 in good health and CMV-seropositive. CDR3 nucleotide sequence: TGTGCCAGCAGTGGTGAGGTCTTAGCGGGGACCCAGAATGAGCAGTTCTTC. It translates to CASSGEVLAGTQNEQFF.